This T cell receptor (beta chain) was sequenced in a study of blood T cells in healthy people across ages (dated by TCRdb to 2015 to 2017). Some background on the complete study: In model experiments, template switching captured about one uniquely barcoded TCR beta cDNA molecule for every two T cells. Using deep sequencing normalized with unique cDNA molecular identifiers, the study measured how TCR beta repertoire diversity changes with age. Four age groups were formed from the donors: young (average roughly 16 years), middle-aged (around 39), aged (about 68) and long-lived (approximately 78). The study analyzed two additional independent replicas of 1 million unique cDNA reads from the same blood draw for two donors, one aged 18 to 30 and one aged 80 or older. Here is what the overall study found, with its caveats: As age increased, observed TCR beta diversity per million T cells dropped in a roughly linear way, and a significant reduction was already evident by age 40. Bulk unsorted PBMC profiling prevented conclusive comparison of naive and antigen-experienced compartments. Compared with the aged group, more naive CD4+ T cells, fewer expanded clones and increased TCR diversity were shown by the long-lived group, suggesting age selection. Observed TCR beta diversity correlated strongly with the percentage of naive T cells measured by flow cytometry. Estimates of total diversity based on one million sequenced T cells were considered lower bounds and underestimates. Donor CMV infection status was unknown, potentially confounding age-related changes in expanded clonotypes.

V has 8 bases trimmed and J has 3 bases trimmed; junction bases matching no gene number 3. Based on the germline V gene (reference sequence), the CDR1 and CDR2 sequences are MNHNY and SVGAGI. From its cysteine to its phenylalanine, the CDR3 spans 13 amino acids. The DNA shown is the 39-base CDR3, in frame from base 1. Donors were around 37 systemically healthy Caucasian individuals from Russia aged roughly 6 to 90 years. Each donor gave roughly 11 milliliters of peripheral blood, drawn into EDTA-treated Vacutainer tubes. Ficoll-Paque density-gradient centrifugation was used to isolate PBMCs, with at least 6.5 million obtained per sample. Trizol reagent was used to extract total RNA from the PBMCs, yielding at least 6 micrograms per sample. Naive CD45RAhigh/CD27high T cell percentages were measured by flow cytometry on a PBMC aliquot from every donor. Receptor amplification or capture employed 5' RACE. The sample was run on an Illumina HiSeq 2500. A second PCR of roughly 7 to 11 cycles was performed with a sample-barcoded 5' primer and a J-beta primer mix. Each TCR beta cDNA molecule received a unique molecular identifier from a template-switch 5' adaptor carrying 12 random nucleotides. Each sample yielded at least 2.5 million CDR3-containing paired-end reads. First-strand cDNA synthesis was performed from all RNA using the Mint cDNA synthesis kit, with priming by a TRBC-specific oligonucleotide. Following uracil-DNA glycosylase treatment, a first 18-cycle PCR with universal primers M1SS and BC2_uni_R was performed on all cDNA. The paper's processing steps were these. For normalization, 1 million high-quality reads, each with a distinct molecular identifier, were randomly selected from each sample. Reads with shared molecular identifiers were discarded instead of being binned into consensus sequences. MiTCR, with a Q25 quality threshold and the strictest error-elimination algorithm, was used for CDR3 identification, clonotype clustering and error correction. A nonparametric unseen species model with Euler transformation was used to estimate a lower bound on total TCR beta diversity. TCRdb's own reprocessing of the public reads used fastp at Q25 and MiXCR and kept productive beta chains. Duplicate CDR3 protein sequences are folded into a single record with the most common DNA and genes. Here the V and J calls rest on TCRdb's processing, not on the authors' analysis. This sample gives roughly 1,000,000 distinct CDR3 sequences in total; approximately 25% of them show up just once. The biggest ten clones account for 0.65% to 0.75% of the sample.

In regard to this clonotype: Its specific antigen is unknown. Base qualities are not provided; no much larger clone lies one nucleotide away.

The same specimen was also included in a second study, on T cells of mothers and their children. As the second paper documents: Nine systemically healthy Caucasian individuals, comprising three mothers and their six children, were included as donors. cDNA synthesis used all of the extracted RNA, with 1.5 ug of RNA in each 15 ul reaction. Sample barcodes and 2-4 random nucleotides were added via the M1S primer in the second PCR. More than 9 million TCR beta CDR3 reads were obtained from each mother, and 2.5 million to 3.5 million reads were obtained from each child. TCR recombination output is similarly shaped by thymic selection in related and unrelated pairs, with a minor effect exerted by inherited differences. Normalized repertoire overlap was always found to be slightly, but never significantly, higher in related mother-child pairs than in unrelated mother-child pairs. No persistent microchimeric T cell clones were detected, at a sensitivity of roughly 100 clones per million clonotypes. To look for features that set related mother-child pairs apart from unrelated individuals, the researchers ran deep NGS to compare the TCR beta repertoires of mothers and children. Mothers averaged roughly 36 +/- 4 years of age and children averaged roughly 12 +/- 4 years. Libraries were sequenced on Illumina HiSeq 2000 with 100+100 nt paired-end reads after adapter ligation with NEBNext reagents. To prevent cross-contamination, the mother and child libraries were prepared one month apart and sequenced in separate runs. Each donor had between roughly 450,000 and 2,300,000 distinct TCR beta clonotypes identified. Naive TCR beta clonotypes were estimated from low-frequency clonotypes matched to each donor's FACS-determined naive share, without sorting.

This TCR derives from a girl aged 2-9 years in good health. The sequencing input was blood. Here the chain combines TRBV6-6 and TRBJ1-5; 8 central bases correspond to TRBD1. In nucleotide form, the sequence is TGTGCCAGCGGGACAGGAGACAATCAGCCCCAGCATTTT. Protein translation: CASGTGDNQPQHF.